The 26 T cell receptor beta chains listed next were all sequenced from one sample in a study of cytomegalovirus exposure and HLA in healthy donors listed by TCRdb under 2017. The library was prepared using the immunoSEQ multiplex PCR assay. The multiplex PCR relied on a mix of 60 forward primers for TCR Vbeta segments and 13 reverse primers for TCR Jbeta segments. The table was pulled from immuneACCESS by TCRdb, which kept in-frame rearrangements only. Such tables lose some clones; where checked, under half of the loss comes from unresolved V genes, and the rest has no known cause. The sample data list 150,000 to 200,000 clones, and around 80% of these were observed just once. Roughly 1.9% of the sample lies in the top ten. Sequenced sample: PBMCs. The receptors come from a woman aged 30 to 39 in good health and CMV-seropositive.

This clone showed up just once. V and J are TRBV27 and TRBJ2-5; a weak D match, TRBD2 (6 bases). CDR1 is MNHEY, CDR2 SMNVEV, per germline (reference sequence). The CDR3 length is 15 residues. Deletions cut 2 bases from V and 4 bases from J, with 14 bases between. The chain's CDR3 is CASSLKGLSGETQYF. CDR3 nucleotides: TGTGCCAGCAGTTTAAAGGGACTCTCTGGAGAGACCCAGTACTTC.

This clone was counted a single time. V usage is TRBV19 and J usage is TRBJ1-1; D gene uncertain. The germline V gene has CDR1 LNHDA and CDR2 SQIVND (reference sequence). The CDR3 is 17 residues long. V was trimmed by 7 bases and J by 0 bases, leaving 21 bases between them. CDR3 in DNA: TGTGCCAGTAAAGATCGGTGGCTCGGCGGGGTGAACACTGAAGCTTTCTTT. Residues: CASKDRWLGGVNTEAFF. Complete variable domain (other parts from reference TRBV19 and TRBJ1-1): DGGITQSPKYLFRKEGQNVTLSCEQNLNHDAMYWYRQDPGQGLRLIYYSQIVNDFQKGDIAEGYSVSREKKESFPLTVTSAQKNPTAFYLCASKDRWLGGVNTEAFFGQGTRLTVV.

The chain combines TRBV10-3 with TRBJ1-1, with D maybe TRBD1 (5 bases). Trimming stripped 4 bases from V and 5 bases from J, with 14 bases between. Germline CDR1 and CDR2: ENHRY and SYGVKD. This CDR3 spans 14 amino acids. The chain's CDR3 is CAISVGGGRTEAFF. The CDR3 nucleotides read TGTGCCATCAGTGTTGGCGGGGGGAGGACTGAAGCTTTCTTT.

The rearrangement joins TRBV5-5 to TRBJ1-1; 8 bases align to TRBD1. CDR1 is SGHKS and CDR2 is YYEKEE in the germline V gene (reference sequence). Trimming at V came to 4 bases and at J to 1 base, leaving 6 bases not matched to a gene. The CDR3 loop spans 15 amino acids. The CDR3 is CASSSLGTGNTEAFF. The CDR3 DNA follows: TGTGCCAGCAGCAGCTTGGGGACAGGGAACACTGAAGCTTTCTTT.

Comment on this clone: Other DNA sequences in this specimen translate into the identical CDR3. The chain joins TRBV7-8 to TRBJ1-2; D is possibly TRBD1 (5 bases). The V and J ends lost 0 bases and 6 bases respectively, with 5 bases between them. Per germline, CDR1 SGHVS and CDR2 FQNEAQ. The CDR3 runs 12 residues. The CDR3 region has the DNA TGTGCCAGCAGCTTAGCCAGGGATGGCTACACCTTC. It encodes CASSLARDGYTF.

The CDR3 region has the DNA TGTGCCAGCAGTTCGACACCCACGAACACTGAAGCTTTCTTT. It is translated as CASSSTPTNTEAFF. This chain connects TRBV27 to TRBJ1-1, with D uncertain. CDR3 length: 14 amino acids. Germline V gene sequence: CDR1 MNHEY, CDR2 SMNVEV (reference sequence). Trimming cost V 4 bases and J 1 base, with 10 bases left between them.

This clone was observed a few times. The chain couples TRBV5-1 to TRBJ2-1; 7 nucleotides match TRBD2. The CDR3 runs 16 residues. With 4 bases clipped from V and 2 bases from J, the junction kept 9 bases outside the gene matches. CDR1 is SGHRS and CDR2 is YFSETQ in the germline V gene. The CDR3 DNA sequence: TGCGCCAGCAGCCCGAATCCTAGCGGTACCTACAATGAGCAGTTCTTC. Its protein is CASSPNPSGTYNEQFF.

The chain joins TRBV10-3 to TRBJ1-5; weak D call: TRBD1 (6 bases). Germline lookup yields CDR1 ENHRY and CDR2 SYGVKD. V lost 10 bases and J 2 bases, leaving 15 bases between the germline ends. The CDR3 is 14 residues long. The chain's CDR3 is CASAGTIGNQPQHF. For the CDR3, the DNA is TGTGCCAGTGCCGGGACAATCGGCAATCAGCCCCAGCATTTT.

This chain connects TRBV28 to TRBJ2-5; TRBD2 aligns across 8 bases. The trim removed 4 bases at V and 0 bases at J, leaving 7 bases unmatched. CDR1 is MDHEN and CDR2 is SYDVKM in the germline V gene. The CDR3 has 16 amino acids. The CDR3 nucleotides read TGTGCCAGCAGTTCCCTAAGCGGGGGAAACCAAGAGACCCAGTACTTC. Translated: CASSSLSGGNQETQYF.

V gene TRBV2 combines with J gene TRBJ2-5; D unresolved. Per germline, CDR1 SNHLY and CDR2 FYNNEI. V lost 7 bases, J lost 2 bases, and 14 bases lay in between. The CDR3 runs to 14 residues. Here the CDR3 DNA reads TGTGCCAGCATCTTTGTTGTCAGACAAGAGACCCAGTACTTC. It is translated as CASIFVVRQETQYF.

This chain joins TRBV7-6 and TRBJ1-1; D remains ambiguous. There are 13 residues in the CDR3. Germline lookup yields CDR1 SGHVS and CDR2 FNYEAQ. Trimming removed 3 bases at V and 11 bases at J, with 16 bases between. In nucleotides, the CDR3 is TGTGCCAGCAGCTTGATCGGAGGCCGAGGCGCTTTCTTT. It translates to CASSLIGGRGAFF.

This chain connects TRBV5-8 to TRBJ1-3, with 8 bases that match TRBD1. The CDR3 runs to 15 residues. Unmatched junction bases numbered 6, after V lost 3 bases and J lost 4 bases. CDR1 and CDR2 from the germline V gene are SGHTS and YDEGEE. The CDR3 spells CASSWSGQAGNTIYF. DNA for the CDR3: TGTGCCAGCAGCTGGTCGGGACAGGCCGGAAACACCATATATTTT.

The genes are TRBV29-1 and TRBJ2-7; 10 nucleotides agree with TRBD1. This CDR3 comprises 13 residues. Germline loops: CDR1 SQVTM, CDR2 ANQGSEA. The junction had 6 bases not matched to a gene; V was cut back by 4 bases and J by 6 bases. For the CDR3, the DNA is TGCAGCGTTGTAGGGACAGGGGCCAGCGAGCAGTACTTC. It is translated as CSVVGTGASEQYF.

CDR3 protein: CASGGGGGAFF. For the CDR3, the DNA is TGTGCTAGTGGAGGTGGAGGAGGAGCTTTCTTT. The chain uses TRBV12-5 and TRBJ1-1; D is unresolved. Germline assignment: CDR1 LGHNT and CDR2 FRNRAP. The length of the CDR3 is 11 residues. V was cut by 6 bases and J by 10 bases, with 12 bases left in between.

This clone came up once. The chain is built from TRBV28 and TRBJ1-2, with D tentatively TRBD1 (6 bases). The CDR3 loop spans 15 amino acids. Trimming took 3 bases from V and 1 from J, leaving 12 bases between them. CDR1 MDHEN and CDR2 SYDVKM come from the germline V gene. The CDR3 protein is CASSLPDSINYGYTF. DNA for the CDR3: TGTGCCAGCAGTTTGCCGGACAGTATTAACTATGGCTACACCTTC.

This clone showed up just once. CDR3 protein: CASSRMTGTEAFF. The CDR3 DNA is TGCGCCAGCAGCCGAATGACAGGGACTGAAGCTTTCTTT. The rearrangement links TRBV4-3 to TRBJ1-1, with 7 bases identical to TRBD1. CDR3 size: 13 residues. After removal of 4 bases from V and 5 bases from J, the junction contained 4 bases not matched to a gene. The germline gives CDR1 LGHNA, CDR2 YSLEER.

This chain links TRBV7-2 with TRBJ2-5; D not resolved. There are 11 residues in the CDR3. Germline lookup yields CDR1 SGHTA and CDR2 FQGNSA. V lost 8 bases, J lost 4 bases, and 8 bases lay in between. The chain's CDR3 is CASAVGETQYF. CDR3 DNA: TGTGCCAGCGCGGTTGGAGAGACCCAGTACTTC.

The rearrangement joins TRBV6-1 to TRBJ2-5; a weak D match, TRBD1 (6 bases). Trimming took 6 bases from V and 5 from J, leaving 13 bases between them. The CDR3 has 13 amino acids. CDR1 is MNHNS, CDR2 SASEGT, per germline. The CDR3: CASRTGIWETQYF. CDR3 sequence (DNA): TGTGCCAGCAGAACAGGGATTTGGGAGACCCAGTACTTC.

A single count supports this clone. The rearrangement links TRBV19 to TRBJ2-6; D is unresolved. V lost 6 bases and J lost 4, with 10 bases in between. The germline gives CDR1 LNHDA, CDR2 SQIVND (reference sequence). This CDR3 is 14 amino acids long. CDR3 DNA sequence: TGTGCCAGTAGCCACCTTGAGGGGGCCAACGTCCTGACTTTC. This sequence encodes CASSHLEGANVLTF.

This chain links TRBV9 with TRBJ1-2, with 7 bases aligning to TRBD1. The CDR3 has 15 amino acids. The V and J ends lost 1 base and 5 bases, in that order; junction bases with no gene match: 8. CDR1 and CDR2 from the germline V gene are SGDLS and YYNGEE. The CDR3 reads CASSVQMGQPYGYTF. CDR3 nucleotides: TGTGCCAGCAGCGTACAAATGGGACAGCCTTATGGCTACACCTTC.

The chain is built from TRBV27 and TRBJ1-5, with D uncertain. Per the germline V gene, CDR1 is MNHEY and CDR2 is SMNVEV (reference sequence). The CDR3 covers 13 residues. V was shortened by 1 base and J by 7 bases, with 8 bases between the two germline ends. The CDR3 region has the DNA TGTGCCAGCAGTTTATGGGGAGGGCAGCCCCAGCATTTT. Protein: CASSLWGGQPQHF.

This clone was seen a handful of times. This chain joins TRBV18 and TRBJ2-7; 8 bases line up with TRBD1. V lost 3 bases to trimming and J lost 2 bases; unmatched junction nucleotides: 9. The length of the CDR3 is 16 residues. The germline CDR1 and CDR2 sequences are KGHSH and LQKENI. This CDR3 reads CASSPFAPGQAYEQYF. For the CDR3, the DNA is TGTGCCAGCTCACCGTTCGCTCCGGGACAGGCCTACGAGCAGTACTTC. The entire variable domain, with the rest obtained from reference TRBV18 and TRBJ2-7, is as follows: NAGVMQNPRHLVRRRGQEARLRCSPMKGHSHVYWYRQLPEEGLKFMVYLQKENIIDESGMPKERFSAEFPKEGPSILRIQQVVRGDSAAYFCASSPFAPGQAYEQYFGPGTRLTVT.

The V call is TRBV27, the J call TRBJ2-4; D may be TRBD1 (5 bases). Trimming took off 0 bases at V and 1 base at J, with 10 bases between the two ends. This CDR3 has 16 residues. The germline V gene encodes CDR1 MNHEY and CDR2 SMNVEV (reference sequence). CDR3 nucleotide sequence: TGTGCCAGCAGTTTATCGGCGGCAGGGGCCAAAAACATTCAGTACTTC. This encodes CASSLSAAGAKNIQYF.

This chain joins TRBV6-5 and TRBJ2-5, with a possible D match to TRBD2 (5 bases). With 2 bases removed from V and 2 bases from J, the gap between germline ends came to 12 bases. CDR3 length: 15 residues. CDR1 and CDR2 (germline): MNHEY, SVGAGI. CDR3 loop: CASSYGSGRQETQYF. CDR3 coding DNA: TGTGCCAGCAGTTACGGGTCGGGAAGACAAGAGACCCAGTACTTC.

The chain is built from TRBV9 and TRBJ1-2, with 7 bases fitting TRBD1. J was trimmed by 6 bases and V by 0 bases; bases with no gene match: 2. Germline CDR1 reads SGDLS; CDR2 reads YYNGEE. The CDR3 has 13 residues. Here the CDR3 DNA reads TGTGCCAGCAGCGTAGAAGGGGGCAATGGCTACACCTTC. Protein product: CASSVEGGNGYTF.

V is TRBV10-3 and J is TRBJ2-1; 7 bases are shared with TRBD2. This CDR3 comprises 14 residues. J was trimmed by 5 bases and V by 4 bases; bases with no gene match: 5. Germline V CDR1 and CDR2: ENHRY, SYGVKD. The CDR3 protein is CAISVASGNNEQFF. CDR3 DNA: TGTGCCATCAGTGTGGCTAGCGGAAACAATGAGCAGTTCTTC.